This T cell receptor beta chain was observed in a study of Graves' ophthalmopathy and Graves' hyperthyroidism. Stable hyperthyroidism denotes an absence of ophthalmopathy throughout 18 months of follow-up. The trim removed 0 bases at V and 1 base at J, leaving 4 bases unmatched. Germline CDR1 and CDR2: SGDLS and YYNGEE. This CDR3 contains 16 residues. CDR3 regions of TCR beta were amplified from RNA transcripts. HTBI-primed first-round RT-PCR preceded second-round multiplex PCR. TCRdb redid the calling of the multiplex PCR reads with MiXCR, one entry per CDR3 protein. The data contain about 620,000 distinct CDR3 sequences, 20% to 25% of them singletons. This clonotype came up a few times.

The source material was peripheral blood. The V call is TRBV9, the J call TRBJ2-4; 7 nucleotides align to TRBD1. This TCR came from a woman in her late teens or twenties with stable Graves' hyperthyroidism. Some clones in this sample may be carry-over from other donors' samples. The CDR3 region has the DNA TGTGCCAGCAGCGTAGAAGGGGGCCGGGCCAAAAACATTCAGTACTTC. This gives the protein CASSVEGGRAKNIQYF.